This T cell receptor (beta chain) was found in a study of cytomegalovirus exposure and HLA in healthy donors. Findings and limits, study-wide: Among the CMV-associated chains, three were confirmed in vitro as specific for CMV antigens. With high specificity and sensitivity, the classifier reportedly diagnosed cytomegalovirus status.

CDR3 size: 20 residues. The germline V gene encodes CDR1 SGHRS and CDR2 YFSETQ. V trimming: 0 bases; J trimming: 6 bases; junction bases outside the gene matches: 19. This clone was detected once. Its antigen remains unknown. 60 Vbeta and 13 Jbeta primers were used in PCR. The repertoire was sequenced with immunoSEQ multiplex PCR; TCRdb's copy has only in-frame clones and lacks some. The sample shows fewer than 90,000 clones, less than 80% of them seen only once. Specimen: PBMCs. The rearrangement joins TRBV5-1 to TRBJ2-2; 8 nucleotides match TRBD1. The clonotype was recovered from a male donor in good health and CMV-seronegative. The CDR3 DNA reads TGCGCCAGCAGCTTGGTGGGCCCGAACCCGGGACAGGCCGCCCCCGGGGAGCTGTTTTTT. It is translated as CASSLVGPNPGQAAPGELFF.